The 5 T cell receptor beta chains reported below all come from one sample, sequenced in a study of human T cells and chemical hapten exposure. TCRdb reanalysed the RACE reads using MiXCR and keeps one entry per CDR3 protein. The data hold approximately 79,000 distinct CDR3 sequences, with 10% observed a single time. Time point indicated: patch test 1, 2 weeks after DPC sensitization. Described treatment: therapeutic diphenylcyclopropenone sensitization with weekly scalp DPC. This specimen consisted of whole blood, obtained in connection with sensitization to the hapten diphenylcyclopropenone (DPC). These receptors were collected from a woman in her fifties or sixties with alopecia areata. Some clones in this sample may be carry-over from other donors' samples.

V and J are TRBV7-9 and TRBJ2-3; no clear D. Per the germline V gene, CDR1 is SEHNR and CDR2 is FQNEAQ (reference sequence). V lost 3 bases and J lost 6, with 10 bases in between. CDR3 length: 13 residues. CDR3 region: CASSFGNADTQYF. The CDR3 DNA reads TGTGCCAGCAGCTTCGGTAATGCGGATACGCAGTATTTT.

This clonotype showed up many times. CDR3 region: CSVRRANTGELFF. The CDR3 coding sequence is TGCAGCGTTCGCAGAGCCAACACCGGGGAGCTGTTTTTT. The chain combines TRBV29-1 with TRBJ2-2; D uncertain. The V end was cut by 5 bases, the J end by 2 bases, with 9 bases between. The germline V gene encodes CDR1 SQVTM and CDR2 ANQGSEA. The CDR3 has 13 residues.

Only a few counts were recorded for this clonotype. This chain connects TRBV6-1 to TRBJ2-7, with 10 bases aligning to TRBD1. Germline V gene data show CDR1 as MNHNS and CDR2 as SASEGT. The CDR3 consists of 13 residues. With 8 bases clipped from V and 6 bases from J, the junction kept 7 bases outside the gene matches. Written as DNA, the CDR3 is TGTGCCAGCGGCCCGACAGGGGGCGGCGAGCAGTACTTC. Translating it yields CASGPTGGGEQYF.

This clonotype was counted only a few times. The V gene is TRBV11-2, the J gene TRBJ2-6, with D tentatively TRBD2 (6 bases). V lost 0 bases and J 0 bases, leaving 9 bases between the germline ends. The germline CDR1 and CDR2 sequences are SGHAT and FQNNGV. The length of the CDR3 is 17 residues. In nucleotides, the CDR3 is TGTGCCAGCAGCTTAGATCTGGGACTCTCTGGGGCCAACGTCCTGACTTTC. Translating gives CASSLDLGLSGANVLTF.

The gene calls are TRBV12-3 or TRBV12-4 and TRBJ2-5; 7 nucleotides align to TRBD1. The CDR3 totals 16 residues. V lost 0 bases to trimming and J lost 6 bases; unmatched junction nucleotides: 10. The CDR3 sequence is CASSLAARGHTKTQYF. The CDR3 DNA sequence: TGTGCCAGCAGTTTAGCTGCGAGGGGGCATACAAAGACCCAGTACTTC.